This TCR beta chain came from a study of identical twins. Overall study findings and caveats: Twins' surplus sharing was weaker for beta out-of-frame sequences. Clonotypes of the beta chain that were abundant in cord blood carried fewer insertions (memory repertoires showed none).

Healthy Caucasians made up all donors. Turning to this clonotype: The antigen is unknown.

Template switching added a universal primer site; cDNA carried unique molecular identifiers. One entry per CDR3 protein, called by TCRdb with MiXCR from the 5' RACE reads. The table includes 1.5 million to 2 million distinct CDR3 sequences, about 32% detected once. The TCR originated in a newborn girl in good health. Sequencing input: cord blood.

In DNA, the CDR3 is TGCAGCGCTGAGGGGGGGACAGGGGTCCAAGAGACCCAGTACTTC. It is translated as CSAEGGTGVQETQYF. The genes are TRBV29-1 and TRBJ2-5; TRBD1 aligns across 10 bases. The CDR3 is 15 residues long. V was clipped by 7 bases and J by 1 base; unmatched bases: 9. The germline V gene has CDR1 SQVTM and CDR2 ANQGSEA. The variable domain in full, completed from reference TRBV29-1 and TRBJ2-5, reads SAVISQKPSRDICQRGTSLTIQCQVDSQVTMMFWYRQQPGQSLTLIATANQGSEATYESGFVIDKFPISRPNLTFSTLTVSNMSPEDSSIYLCSAEGGTGVQETQYFGPGTRLLVL.